A selection of T cell receptor beta chains follows, all from one sample in a study of PD-1 blockade in classical Hodgkin lymphoma. Profiling relied on immunoSEQ multiplex PCR, and the TCRdb table lists in-frame clones only, not all of them. The sample holds 60,000 to 75,000 clones, more than 90% seen once. The sample was peripheral blood mononuclear cells (PBMCs), taken at baseline. Every receptor here comes from a human donor with classical Hodgkin lymphoma. Each CDR3 is given with its conserved first and last residue. The order of the fields is D gene, clone size, V gene, J gene, CDR3 protein, CDR3 DNA. A D gene is named only where the DNA matches it firmly. Rows give clone size only sometimes, using once, few, many, or a class for an expanded clone.

D: NA; size: NA; V: TRBV11-2; J: TRBJ2-7; CDR3: CASSLGGGPYEQYF; DNA: TGTGCCAGCAGCTTAGGAGGGGGACCTTACGAGCAGTACTTC
D: NA; size: NA; V: TRBV7-3; J: TRBJ2-5; CDR3: CASSPRGFGAQETQYF; DNA: TGTGCCAGCAGCCCGCGGGGATTCGGGGCCCAAGAGACCCAGTACTTC
D: NA; size: NA; V: TRBV5-1; J: TRBJ2-7; CDR3: CASSISGSIGTYEQYF; DNA: TGCGCCAGCAGCATATCCGGCAGCATAGGGACCTACGAGCAGTACTTC
D: TRBD1; size: NA; V: TRBV9; J: TRBJ2-2; CDR3: CASSVSRTGAKTNTGELFF; DNA: TGTGCCAGCAGCGTCTCACGGACAGGGGCGAAAACGAACACCGGGGAGCTGTTTTTT
D: TRBD2; size: NA; V: TRBV7-3; J: TRBJ2-1; CDR3: CASSRGDYNEQFF; DNA: TGTGCCAGTAGTCGGGGGGACTACAATGAGCAGTTCTTC
D: TRBD2; size: NA; V: TRBV29-1; J: TRBJ2-1; CDR3: CSVRLAGGLYNEQFF; DNA: TGCAGCGTGCGACTAGCGGGAGGACTATACAATGAGCAGTTCTTC
D: TRBD1; size: NA; V: TRBV6-5; J: TRBJ1-2; CDR3: CASSPRQGAYGYTF; DNA: TGTGCCAGCAGTCCCCGACAGGGGGCTTACGGCTACACCTTC
D: NA; size: NA; V: TRBV19; J: TRBJ1-5; CDR3: CASSREVGNQPQHF; DNA: TGTGCCAGTTCCAGGGAAGTGGGCAATCAGCCCCAGCATTTT
D: NA; size: NA; V: TRBV28; J: TRBJ2-4; CDR3: CASDSPGNIQYF; DNA: TGTGCCAGCGACTCACCAGGGAACATTCAGTACTTC
D: NA; size: NA; V: TRBV6-9; J: TRBJ2-5; CDR3: CASSYSPGALETQYF; DNA: TGTGCCAGCAGTTATTCCCCCGGGGCGTTAGAGACCCAGTACTTC
D: TRBD2; size: NA; V: TRBV28; J: TRBJ2-1; CDR3: CASKRTSGYNEQFF; DNA: TGTGCCAGCAAAAGGACTAGCGGTTACAATGAGCAGTTCTTC
D: NA; size: NA; V: TRBV6-1; J: TRBJ2-7; CDR3: CASSEPQGRSYEQYF; DNA: TGTGCCAGCAGTGAACCACAGGGTCGTAGCTACGAGCAGTACTTC
D: NA; size: NA; V: TRBV28; J: TRBJ1-5; CDR3: CASSLAYQPQHF; DNA: TGTGCCAGCAGTTTAGCTTATCAGCCCCAGCATTTT
D: NA; size: NA; V: TRBV7-8; J: TRBJ2-1; CDR3: CASSLPLNWESTGEQFF; DNA: TGTGCCAGCTCGTTACCATTAAATTGGGAAAGTACAGGAGAGCAGTTCTTC
D: NA; size: once; V: TRBV7-9; J: TRBJ1-5; CDR3: CASSLEGGINQPQHF; DNA: TGTGCCAGCAGCTTAGAGGGGGGGATAAATCAGCCCCAGCATTTT
D: NA; size: NA; V: TRBV28; J: TRBJ2-4; CDR3: CASSPPTELAKNIQYF; DNA: TGTGCCAGCAGTCCACCGACTGAACTAGCCAAAAACATTCAGTACTTC
D: TRBD2; size: NA; V: TRBV6-5; J: TRBJ2-1; CDR3: CASSYSGRARNEQFF; DNA: TGTGCCAGCAGTTACTCCGGGAGGGCGCGAAATGAGCAGTTCTTC
D: NA; size: NA; V: TRBV6-6; J: TRBJ2-7; CDR3: CASSYVDSLSYEQYF; DNA: TGTGCCAGCAGTTATGTCGATTCCCTCTCCTACGAGCAGTACTTC
D: TRBD1; size: NA; V: TRBV27; J: TRBJ2-7; CDR3: CASSQTGQGQDEQYF; DNA: TGTGCCAGCAGTCAGACTGGACAGGGGCAGGACGAGCAGTACTTC
D: NA; size: NA; V: TRBV14; J: TRBJ2-7; CDR3: CASRNSGSYEQYF; DNA: TGTGCCAGCCGGAATAGCGGATCCTACGAGCAGTACTTC
D: TRBD1; size: NA; V: TRBV28; J: TRBJ1-6; CDR3: CASSHDRENSPLHF; DNA: TGTGCCAGCAGTCATGACAGGGAGAATTCACCCCTCCACTTT